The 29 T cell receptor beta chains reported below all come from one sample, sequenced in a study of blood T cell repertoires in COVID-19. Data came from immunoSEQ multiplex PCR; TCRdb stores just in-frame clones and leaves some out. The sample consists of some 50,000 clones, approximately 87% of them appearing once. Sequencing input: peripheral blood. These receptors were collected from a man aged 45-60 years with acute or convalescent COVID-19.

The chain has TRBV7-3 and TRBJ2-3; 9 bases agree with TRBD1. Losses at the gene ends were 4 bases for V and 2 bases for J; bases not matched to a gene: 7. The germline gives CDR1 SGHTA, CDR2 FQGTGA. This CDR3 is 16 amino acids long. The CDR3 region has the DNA TGTGCCAGCAGCTCAGGGACAGGGAAGACCACAGATACGCAGTATTTT. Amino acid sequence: CASSSGTGKTTDTQYF.

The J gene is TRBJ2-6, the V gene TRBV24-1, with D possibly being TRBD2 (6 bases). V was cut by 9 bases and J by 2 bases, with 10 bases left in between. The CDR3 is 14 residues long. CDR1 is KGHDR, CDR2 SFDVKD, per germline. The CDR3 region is CATLRRAGANVLTF. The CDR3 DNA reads TGTGCCACCCTGCGGAGGGCTGGGGCCAACGTCCTGACTTTC.

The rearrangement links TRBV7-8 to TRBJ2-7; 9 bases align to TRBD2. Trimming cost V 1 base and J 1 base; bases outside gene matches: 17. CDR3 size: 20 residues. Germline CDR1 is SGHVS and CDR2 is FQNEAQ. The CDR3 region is CASSLVGVGLASRLSYEQYF. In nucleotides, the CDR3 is TGTGCCAGCAGCTTAGTTGGGGTGGGACTAGCTTCACGCCTATCCTACGAGCAGTACTTC.

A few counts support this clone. CDR3 loop: CASSSRDRLLYGYTF. CDR3 sequence (DNA): TGTGCCAGTAGTAGCCGGGACAGACTACTCTATGGCTACACCTTC. The J gene is TRBJ1-2, the V gene TRBV19; 7 bases match TRBD1. CDR1 LNHDA and CDR2 SQIVND come from the germline V gene (reference sequence). The CDR3 is 15 residues long. V lost 4 bases and J lost 4; bases outside the gene matches: 9.

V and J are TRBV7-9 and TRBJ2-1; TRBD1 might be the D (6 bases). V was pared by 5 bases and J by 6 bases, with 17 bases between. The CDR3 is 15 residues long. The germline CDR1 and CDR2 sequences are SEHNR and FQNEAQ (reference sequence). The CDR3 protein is CASSQTGLERNEQFF. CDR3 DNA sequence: TGTGCCAGCAGCCAAACAGGGCTAGAGCGCAATGAGCAGTTCTTC.

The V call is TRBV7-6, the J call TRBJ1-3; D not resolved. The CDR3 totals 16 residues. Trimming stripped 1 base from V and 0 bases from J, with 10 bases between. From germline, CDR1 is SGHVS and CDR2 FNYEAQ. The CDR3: CASSLGIDSSGNTIYF. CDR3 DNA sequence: TGTGCCAGCAGCTTAGGAATCGACTCCTCTGGAAACACCATATATTTT.

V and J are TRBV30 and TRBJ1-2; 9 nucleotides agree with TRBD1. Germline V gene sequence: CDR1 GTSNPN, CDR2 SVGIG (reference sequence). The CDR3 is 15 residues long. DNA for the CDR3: TGTGAACTGGAAACGCCGGGAGGACAGGGGTATGGCTACACCTTC. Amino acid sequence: CELETPGGQGYGYTF.

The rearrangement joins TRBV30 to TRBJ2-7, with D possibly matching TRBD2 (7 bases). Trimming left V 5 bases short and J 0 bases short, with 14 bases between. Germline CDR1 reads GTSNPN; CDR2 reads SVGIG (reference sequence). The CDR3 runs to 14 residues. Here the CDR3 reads CAWQIGGASYEQYF. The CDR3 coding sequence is TGTGCCTGGCAAATTGGGGGGGCCTCCTACGAGCAGTACTTC.

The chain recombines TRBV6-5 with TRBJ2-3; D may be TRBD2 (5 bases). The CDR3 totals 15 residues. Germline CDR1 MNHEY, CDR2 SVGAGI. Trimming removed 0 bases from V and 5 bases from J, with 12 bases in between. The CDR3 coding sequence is TGTGCCAGCAGTTACTCCAGGAACCGGGGAGATACGCAGTATTTT. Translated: CASSYSRNRGDTQYF.

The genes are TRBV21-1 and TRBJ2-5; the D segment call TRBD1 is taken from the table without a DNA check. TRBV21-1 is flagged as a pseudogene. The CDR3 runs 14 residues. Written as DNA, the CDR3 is TGTGCCAGCAGCAGTCAGGGGACCCAAGAGACCCAGTACTTC. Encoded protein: CASSSQGTQETQYF.

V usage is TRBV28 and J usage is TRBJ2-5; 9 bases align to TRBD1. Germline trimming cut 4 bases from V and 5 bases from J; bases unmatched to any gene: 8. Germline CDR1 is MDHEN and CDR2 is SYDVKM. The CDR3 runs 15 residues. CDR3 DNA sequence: TGTGCCAGCAGTTCAAACAGGGGGCGCTCGGAGACCCAGTACTTC. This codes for CASSSNRGRSETQYF.

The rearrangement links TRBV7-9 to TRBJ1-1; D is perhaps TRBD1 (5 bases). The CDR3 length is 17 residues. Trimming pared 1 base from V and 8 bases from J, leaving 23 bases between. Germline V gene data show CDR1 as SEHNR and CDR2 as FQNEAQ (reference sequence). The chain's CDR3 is CASSLGGGAGPSREAFF. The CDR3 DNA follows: TGTGCCAGCAGCTTAGGGGGAGGGGCAGGACCGTCCCGGGAAGCTTTCTTT. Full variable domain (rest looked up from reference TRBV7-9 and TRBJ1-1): DTGVSQNPRHKITKRGQNVTFRCDPISEHNRLYWYRQTLGQGPEFLTYFQNEAQLEKSRLLSDRFSAERPKGSFSTLEIQRTEQGDSAMYLCASSLGGGAGPSREAFFGQGTRLTVV.

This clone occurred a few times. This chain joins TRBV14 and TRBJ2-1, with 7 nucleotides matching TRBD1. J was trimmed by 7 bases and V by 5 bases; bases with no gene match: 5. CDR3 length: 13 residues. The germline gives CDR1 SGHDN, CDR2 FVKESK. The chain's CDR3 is CASSSDRENEQFF. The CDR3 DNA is TGTGCCAGCAGCTCAGACAGGGAGAATGAGCAGTTCTTC.

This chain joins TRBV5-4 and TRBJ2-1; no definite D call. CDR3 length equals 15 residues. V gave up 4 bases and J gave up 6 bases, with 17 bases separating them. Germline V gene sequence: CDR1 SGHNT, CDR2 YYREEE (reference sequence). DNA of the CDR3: TGTGCCAGCAGCCGGGTCTTAGGTAGTTCCAATGAGCAGTTCTTC. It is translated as CASSRVLGSSNEQFF.

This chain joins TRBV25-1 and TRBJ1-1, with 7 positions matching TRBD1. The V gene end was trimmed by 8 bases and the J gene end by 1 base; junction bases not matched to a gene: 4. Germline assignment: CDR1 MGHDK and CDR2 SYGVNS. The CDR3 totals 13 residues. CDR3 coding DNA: TGTGCCAGCCAGGGACAGCAGAACACTGAAGCTTTCTTT. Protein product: CASQGQQNTEAFF.

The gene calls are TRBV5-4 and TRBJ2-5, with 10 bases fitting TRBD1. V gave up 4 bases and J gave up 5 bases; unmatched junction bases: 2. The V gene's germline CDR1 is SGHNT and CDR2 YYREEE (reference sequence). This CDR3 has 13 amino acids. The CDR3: CASSLTGGETQYF. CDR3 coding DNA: TGTGCCAGCAGCCTGACAGGGGGCGAGACCCAGTACTTC.

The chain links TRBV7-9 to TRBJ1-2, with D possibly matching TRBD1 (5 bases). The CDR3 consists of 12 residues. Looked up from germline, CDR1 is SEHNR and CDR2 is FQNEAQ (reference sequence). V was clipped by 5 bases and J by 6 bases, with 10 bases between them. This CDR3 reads CASSPGGDGYTF. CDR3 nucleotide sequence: TGTGCCAGCAGCCCGGGGGGGGATGGCTACACCTTC. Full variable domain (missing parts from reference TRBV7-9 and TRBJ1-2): DTGVSQNPRHKITKRGQNVTFRCDPISEHNRLYWYRQTLGQGPEFLTYFQNEAQLEKSRLLSDRFSAERPKGSFSTLEIQRTEQGDSAMYLCASSPGGDGYTFGSGTRLTVV.

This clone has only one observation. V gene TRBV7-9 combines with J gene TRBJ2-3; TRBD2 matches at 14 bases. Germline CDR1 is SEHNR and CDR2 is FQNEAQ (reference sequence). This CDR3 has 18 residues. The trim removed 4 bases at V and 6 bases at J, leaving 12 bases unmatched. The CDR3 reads CASSSPRGLAGGPDTQYF. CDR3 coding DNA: TGTGCCAGCAGCTCGCCGCGAGGACTAGCGGGGGGCCCGGATACGCAGTATTTT. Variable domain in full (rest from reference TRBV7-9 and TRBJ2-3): DTGVSQNPRHKITKRGQNVTFRCDPISEHNRLYWYRQTLGQGPEFLTYFQNEAQLEKSRLLSDRFSAERPKGSFSTLEIQRTEQGDSAMYLCASSSPRGLAGGPDTQYFGPGTRLTVL.

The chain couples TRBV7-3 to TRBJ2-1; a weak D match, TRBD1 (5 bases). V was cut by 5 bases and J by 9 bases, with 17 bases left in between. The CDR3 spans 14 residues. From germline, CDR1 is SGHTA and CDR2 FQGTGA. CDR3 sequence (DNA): TGTGCCAGCAGCGCGCAGGGTATACCGGCTGAGCAGTTCTTC. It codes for CASSAQGIPAEQFF. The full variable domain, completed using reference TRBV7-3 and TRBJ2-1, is GAGVSQTPSNKVTEKGKYVELRCDPISGHTALYWYRQSLGQGPEFLIYFQGTGAADDSGLPNDRFFAVRPEGSVSTLKIQRTERGDSAVYLCASSAQGIPAEQFFGPGTRLTVL.

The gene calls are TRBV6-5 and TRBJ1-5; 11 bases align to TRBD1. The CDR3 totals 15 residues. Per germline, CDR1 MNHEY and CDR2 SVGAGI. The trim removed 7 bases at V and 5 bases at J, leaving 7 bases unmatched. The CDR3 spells CASIVGTGGDQPQHF. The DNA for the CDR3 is TGTGCCAGCATCGTGGGGACAGGGGGTGATCAGCCCCAGCATTTT.

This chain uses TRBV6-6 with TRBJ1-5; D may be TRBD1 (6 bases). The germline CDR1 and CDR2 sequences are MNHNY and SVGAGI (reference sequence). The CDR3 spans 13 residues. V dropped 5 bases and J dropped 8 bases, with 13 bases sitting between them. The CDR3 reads CASSRTEGEPQHF. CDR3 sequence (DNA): TGTGCCAGCAGTAGGACAGAAGGTGAGCCCCAGCATTTT.

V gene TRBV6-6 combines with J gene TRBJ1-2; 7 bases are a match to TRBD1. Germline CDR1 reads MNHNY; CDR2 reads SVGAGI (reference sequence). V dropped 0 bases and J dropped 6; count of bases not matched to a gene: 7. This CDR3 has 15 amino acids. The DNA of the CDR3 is TGTGCCAGCAGTTACTCGACAGGGTCGATCGATGGCTACACCTTC. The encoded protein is CASSYSTGSIDGYTF.

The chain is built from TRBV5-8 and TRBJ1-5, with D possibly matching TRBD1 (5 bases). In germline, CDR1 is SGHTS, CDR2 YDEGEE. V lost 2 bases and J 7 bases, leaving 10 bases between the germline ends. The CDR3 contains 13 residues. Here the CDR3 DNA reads TGTGCCAGCAGCTTAGGGGTTCGCCAGCCCCAGCATTTT. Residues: CASSLGVRQPQHF.

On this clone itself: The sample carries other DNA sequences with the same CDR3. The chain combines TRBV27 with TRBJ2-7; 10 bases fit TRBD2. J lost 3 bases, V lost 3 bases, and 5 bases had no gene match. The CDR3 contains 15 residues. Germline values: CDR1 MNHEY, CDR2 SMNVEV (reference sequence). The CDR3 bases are TGTGCCAGCAGTTTGCTTCTAGCGGGAGTCTACGAGCAGTACTTC. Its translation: CASSLLLAGVYEQYF.

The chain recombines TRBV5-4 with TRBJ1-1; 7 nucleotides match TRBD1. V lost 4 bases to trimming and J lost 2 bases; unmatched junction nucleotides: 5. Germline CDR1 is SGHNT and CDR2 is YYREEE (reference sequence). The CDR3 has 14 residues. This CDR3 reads CASSRRDSNTEAFF. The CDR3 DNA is TGTGCCAGCAGCCGACGGGACAGCAACACTGAAGCTTTCTTT.

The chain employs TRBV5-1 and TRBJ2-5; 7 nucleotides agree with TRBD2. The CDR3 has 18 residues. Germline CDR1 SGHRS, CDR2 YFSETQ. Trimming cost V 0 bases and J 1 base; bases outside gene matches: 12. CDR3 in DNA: TGCGCCAGCAGCTTGGTGGGCGGGGGAGGAATGGGCCAAGAGACCCAGTACTTC. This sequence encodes CASSLVGGGGMGQETQYF. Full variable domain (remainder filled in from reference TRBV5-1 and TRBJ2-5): KAGVTQTPRYLIKTRGQQVTLSCSPISGHRSVSWYQQTPGQGLQFLFEYFSETQRNKGNFPGRFSGRQFSNSRSEMNVSTLELGDSALYLCASSLVGGGGMGQETQYFGPGTRLLVL.

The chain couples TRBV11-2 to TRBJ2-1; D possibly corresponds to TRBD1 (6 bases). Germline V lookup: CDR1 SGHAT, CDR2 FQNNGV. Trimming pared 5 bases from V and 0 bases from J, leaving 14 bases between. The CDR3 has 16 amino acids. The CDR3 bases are TGTGCCAGCAGCCCCATTCAGGGGCGCTCCTACAATGAGCAGTTCTTC. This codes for CASSPIQGRSYNEQFF.

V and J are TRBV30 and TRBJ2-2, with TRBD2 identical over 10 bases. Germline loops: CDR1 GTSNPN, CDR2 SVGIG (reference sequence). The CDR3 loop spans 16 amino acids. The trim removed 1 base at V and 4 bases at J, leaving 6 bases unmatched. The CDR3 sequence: CAWSGLAGDSTGELFF. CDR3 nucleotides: TGTGCCTGGAGTGGGCTAGCGGGAGACTCCACCGGGGAGCTGTTTTTT.

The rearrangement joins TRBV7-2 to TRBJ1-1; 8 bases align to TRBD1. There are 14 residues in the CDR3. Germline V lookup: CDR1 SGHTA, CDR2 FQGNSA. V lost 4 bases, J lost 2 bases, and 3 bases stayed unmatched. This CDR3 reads CASSYDRGNTEAFF. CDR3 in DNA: TGTGCCAGCAGCTATGACAGGGGAAACACTGAAGCTTTCTTT.